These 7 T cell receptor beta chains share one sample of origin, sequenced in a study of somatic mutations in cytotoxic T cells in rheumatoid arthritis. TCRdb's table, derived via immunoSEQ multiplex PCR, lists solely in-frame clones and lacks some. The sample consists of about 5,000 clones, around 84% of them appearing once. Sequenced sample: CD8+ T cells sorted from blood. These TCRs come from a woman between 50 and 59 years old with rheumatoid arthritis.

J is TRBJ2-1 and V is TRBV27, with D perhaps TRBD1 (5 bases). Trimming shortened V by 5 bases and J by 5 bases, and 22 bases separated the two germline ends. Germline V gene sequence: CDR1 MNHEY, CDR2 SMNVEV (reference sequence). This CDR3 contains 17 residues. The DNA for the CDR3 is TGTGCCAGCAGTCCCCTCGTAGGGGAAACAATAGACAATGAGCAGTTCTTC. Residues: CASSPLVGETIDNEQFF.

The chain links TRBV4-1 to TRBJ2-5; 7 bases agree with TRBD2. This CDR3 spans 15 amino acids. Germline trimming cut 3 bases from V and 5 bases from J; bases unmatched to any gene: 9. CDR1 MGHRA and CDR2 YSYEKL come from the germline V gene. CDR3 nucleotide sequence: TGCGCCAGCAGCCAGCAGACTAGCCCCTGGGAGACCCAGTACTTC. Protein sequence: CASSQQTSPWETQYF.

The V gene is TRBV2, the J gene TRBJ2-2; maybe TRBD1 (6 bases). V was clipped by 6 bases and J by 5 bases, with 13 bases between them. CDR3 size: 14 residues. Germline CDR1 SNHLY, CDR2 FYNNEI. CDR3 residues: CASSNRVETGELFF. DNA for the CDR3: TGTGCCAGCAGCAACAGGGTCGAGACCGGGGAGCTGTTTTTT.

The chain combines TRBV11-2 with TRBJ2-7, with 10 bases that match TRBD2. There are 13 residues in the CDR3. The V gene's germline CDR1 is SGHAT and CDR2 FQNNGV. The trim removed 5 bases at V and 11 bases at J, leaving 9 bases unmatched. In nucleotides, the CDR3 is TGTGCCAGCAGCGGGGCCCTAGCGGGGGTCGAGTACTTC. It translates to CASSGALAGVEYF. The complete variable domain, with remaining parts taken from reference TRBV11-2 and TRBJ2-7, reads EAGVAQSPRYKIIEKRQSVAFWCNPISGHATLYWYQQILGQGPKLLIQFQNNGVVDDSQLPKDRFSAERLKGVDSTLKIQPAKLEDSAVYLCASSGALAGVEYFGPGTRLTVT.

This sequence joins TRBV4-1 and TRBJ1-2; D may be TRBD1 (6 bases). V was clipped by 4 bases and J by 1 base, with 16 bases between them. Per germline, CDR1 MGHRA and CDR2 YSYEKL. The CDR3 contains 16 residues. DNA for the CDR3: TGCGCCAGCAGCCTTAACAGGGATTCCGTTAACTATGGCTACACCTTC. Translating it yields CASSLNRDSVNYGYTF.

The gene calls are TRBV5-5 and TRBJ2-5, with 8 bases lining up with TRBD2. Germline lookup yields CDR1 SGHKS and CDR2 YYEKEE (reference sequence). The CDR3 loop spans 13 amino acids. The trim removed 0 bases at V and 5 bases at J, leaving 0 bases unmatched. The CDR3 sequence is CASSLGLAETQYF. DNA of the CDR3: TGTGCCAGCAGCTTGGGACTAGCGGAGACCCAGTACTTC.

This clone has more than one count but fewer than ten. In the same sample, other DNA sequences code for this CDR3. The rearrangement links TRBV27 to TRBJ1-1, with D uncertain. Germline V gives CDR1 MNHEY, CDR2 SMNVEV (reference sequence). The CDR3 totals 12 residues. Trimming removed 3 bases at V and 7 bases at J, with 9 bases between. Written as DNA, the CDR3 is TGTGCCAGCAGTTTGATAGGGAGTGAAGCTTTCTTT. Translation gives CASSLIGSEAFF.